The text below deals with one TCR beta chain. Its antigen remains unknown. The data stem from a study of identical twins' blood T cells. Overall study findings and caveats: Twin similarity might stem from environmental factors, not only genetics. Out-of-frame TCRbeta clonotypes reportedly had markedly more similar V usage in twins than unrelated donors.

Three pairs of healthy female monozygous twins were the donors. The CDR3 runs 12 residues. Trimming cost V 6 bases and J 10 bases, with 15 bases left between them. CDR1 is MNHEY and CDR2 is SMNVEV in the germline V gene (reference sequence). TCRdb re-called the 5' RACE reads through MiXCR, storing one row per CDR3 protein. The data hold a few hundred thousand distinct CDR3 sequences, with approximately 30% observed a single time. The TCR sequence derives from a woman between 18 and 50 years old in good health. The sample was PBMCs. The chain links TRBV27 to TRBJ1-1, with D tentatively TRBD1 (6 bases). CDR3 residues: CASSVQGGSAFF. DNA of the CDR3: TGTGCCAGCAGCGTACAGGGTGGGTCAGCTTTCTTT.